This TCR beta chain was recovered during a study of Graves' ophthalmopathy and Graves' hyperthyroidism. This clonotype was picked up many times. The CDR3 spans 16 residues. V lost 2 bases and J lost 0, with 8 bases in between. Using RNA transcripts, the TCR beta CDR3 regions were amplified. Scientists carried out first-round RT-PCR using HTBI primers and then a second-round multiplex PCR. Each CDR3 protein gets one entry after TCRdb re-called the multiplex PCR reads with MiXCR. Of some 390,000 distinct CDR3 sequences detected, about 16% appear once; the ten largest clones hold roughly 1.5%. The chain links TRBV12-3 or TRBV12-4 to TRBJ2-6; D gene unclear. This TCR was sampled from a woman between 18 and 29 years old with Graves' ophthalmopathy. Sequencing used peripheral blood. The CDR3 bases are TGTGCCAGCAGTTTATGGTTGAACTCTGGGGCCAACGTCCTGACTTTC. This gives the protein CASSLWLNSGANVLTF.